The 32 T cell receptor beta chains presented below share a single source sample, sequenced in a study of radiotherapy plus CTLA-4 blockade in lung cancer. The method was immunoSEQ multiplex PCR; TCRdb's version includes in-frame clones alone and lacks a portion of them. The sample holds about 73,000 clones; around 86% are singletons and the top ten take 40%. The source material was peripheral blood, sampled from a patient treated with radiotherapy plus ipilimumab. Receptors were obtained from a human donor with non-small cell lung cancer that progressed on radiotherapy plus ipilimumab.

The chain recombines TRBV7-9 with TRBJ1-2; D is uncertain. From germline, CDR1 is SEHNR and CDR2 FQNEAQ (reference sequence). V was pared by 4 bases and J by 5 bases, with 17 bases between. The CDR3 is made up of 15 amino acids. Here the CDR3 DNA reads TGTGCCAGCAGCTCGACGAATTCAGTGGGTTATGGCTACACCTTC. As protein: CASSSTNSVGYGYTF.

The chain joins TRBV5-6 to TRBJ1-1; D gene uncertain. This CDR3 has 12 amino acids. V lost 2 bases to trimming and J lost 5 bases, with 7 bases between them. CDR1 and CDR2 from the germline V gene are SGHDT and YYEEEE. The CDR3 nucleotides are TGTGCCAGCAGCTTAGGTGATACTGAAGCTTTCTTT. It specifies CASSLGDTEAFF.

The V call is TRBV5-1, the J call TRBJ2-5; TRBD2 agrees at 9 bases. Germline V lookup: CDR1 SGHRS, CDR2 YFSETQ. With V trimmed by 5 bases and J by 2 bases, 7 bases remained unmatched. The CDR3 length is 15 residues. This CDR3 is CASRRASGEQETQYF. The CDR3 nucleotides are TGCGCCAGCAGAAGGGCTAGCGGGGAACAAGAGACCCAGTACTTC. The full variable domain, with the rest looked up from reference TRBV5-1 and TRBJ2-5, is KAGVTQTPRYLIKTRGQQVTLSCSPISGHRSVSWYQQTPGQGLQFLFEYFSETQRNKGNFPGRFSGRQFSNSRSEMNVSTLELGDSALYLCASRRASGEQETQYFGPGTRLLVL.

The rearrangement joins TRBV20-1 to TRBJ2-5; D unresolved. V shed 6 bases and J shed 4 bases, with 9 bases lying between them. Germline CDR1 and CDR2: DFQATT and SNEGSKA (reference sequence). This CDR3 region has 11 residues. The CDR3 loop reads CSALRGETQYF. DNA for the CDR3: TGCAGTGCCTTGCGCGGAGAGACCCAGTACTTC.

The CDR3 coding sequence is TGTGCCAGCAGTGAGGAGTGGGGACTAGCGGGCTACGAGCAGTACTTC. Its protein is CASSEEWGLAGYEQYF. The chain employs TRBV2 and TRBJ2-5; 12 nucleotides align to TRBD2. Judging by the DNA end, TRBJ2-7 fits better; the J call may be wrong. The CDR3 has 16 amino acids. Germline lookup yields CDR1 SNHLY and CDR2 FYNNEI.

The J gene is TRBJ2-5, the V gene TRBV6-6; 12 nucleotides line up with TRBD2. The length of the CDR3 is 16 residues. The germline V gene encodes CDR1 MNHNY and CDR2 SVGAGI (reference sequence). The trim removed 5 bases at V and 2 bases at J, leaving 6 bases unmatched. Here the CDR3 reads CASSATSGRLQETQYF. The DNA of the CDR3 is TGTGCCAGCAGTGCCACTAGCGGGAGGCTACAAGAGACCCAGTACTTC.

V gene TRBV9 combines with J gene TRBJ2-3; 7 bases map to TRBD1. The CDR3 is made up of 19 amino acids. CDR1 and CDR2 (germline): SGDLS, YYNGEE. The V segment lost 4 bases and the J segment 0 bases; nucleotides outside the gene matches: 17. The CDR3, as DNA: TGTGCCAGCAGCCAATTCCCGGGACAGCAAACAGTTAGCACAGATACGCAGTATTTT. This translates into CASSQFPGQQTVSTDTQYF.

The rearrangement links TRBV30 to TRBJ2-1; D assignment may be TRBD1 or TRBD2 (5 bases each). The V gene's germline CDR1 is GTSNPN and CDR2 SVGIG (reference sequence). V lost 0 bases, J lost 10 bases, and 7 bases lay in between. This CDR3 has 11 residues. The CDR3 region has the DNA TGTGCCTGGAGTGTCAGGGAGGAGCAGTTCTTC. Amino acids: CAWSVREEQFF.

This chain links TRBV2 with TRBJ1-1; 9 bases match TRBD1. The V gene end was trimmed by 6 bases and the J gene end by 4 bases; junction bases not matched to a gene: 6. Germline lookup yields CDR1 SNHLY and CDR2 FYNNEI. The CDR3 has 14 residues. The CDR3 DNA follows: TGTGCCAGCAGGGGTTTGACAGGGGGCACTGAAGCTTTCTTT. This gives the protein CASRGLTGGTEAFF.

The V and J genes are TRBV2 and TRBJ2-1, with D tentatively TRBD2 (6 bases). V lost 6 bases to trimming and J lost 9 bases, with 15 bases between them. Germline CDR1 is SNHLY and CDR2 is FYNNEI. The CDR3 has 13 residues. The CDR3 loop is CASSASPEGEQFF. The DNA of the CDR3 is TGTGCCAGCAGCGCCAGTCCGGAGGGTGAGCAGTTCTTC.

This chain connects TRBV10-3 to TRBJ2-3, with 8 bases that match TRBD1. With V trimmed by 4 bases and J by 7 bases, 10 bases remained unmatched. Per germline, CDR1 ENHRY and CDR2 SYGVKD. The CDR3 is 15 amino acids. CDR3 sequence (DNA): TGTGCCATCAGTGTTCCGGGACAGGCCGCGAATACGCAGTATTTT. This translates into CAISVPGQAANTQYF.

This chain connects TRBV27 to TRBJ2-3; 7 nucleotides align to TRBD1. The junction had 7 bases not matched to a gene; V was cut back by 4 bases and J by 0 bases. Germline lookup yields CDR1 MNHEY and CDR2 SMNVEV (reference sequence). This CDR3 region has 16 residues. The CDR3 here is CASSSLGTVSTDTQYF. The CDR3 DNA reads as TGTGCCAGCAGTTCACTCGGGACAGTTAGCACAGATACGCAGTATTTT.

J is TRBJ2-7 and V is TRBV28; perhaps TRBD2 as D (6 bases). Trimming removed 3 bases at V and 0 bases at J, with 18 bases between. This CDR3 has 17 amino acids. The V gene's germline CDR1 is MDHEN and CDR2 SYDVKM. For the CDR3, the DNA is TGTGCCAGCAGTTTGGCGGGGAGCGGTACCAGCTCCTACGAGCAGTACTTC. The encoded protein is CASSLAGSGTSSYEQYF.

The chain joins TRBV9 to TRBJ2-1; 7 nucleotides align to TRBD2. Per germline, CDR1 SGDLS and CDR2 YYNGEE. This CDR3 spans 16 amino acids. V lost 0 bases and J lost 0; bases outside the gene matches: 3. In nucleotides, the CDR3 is TGTGCCAGCAGCGTAGGGAAGCGGGGCTCCTACAATGAGCAGTTCTTC. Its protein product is CASSVGKRGSYNEQFF.

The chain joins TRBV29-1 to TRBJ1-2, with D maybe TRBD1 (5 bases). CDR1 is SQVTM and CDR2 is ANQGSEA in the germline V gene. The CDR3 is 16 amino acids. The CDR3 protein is CSVGGFVRASHAAGTF. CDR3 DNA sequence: TGCAGTGTCGGGGGGTTCGTCAGGGCGTCTCATGCTGCGGGGACCTTC.

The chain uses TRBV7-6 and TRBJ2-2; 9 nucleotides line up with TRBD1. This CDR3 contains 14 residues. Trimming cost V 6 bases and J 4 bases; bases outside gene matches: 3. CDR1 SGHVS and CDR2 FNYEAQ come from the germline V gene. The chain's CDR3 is CASRGTGLTGELFF. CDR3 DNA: TGTGCCAGCAGGGGGACAGGGCTCACCGGGGAGCTGTTTTTT.

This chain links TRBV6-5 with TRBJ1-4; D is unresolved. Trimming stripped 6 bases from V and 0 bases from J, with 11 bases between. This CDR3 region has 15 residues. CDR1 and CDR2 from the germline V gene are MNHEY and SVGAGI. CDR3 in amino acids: CASSLRRTTNEKLFF. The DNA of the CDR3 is TGTGCCAGCAGCCTCCGACGGACAACTAATGAAAAACTGTTTTTT.

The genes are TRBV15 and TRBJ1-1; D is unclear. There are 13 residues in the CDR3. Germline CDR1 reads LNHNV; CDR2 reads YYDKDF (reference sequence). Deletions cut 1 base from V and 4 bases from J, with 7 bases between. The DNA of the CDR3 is TGTGCCACCAGCAGAGGAGCGGCCACTGAAGCTTTCTTT. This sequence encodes CATSRGAATEAFF.

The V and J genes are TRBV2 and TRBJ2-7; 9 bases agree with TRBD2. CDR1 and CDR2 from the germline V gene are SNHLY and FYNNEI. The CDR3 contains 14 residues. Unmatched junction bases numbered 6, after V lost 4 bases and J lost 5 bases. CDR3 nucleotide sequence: TGTGCCAGCAGTGGGCTAGCGGGACCCCACGAGCAGTACGTC. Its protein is CASSGLAGPHEQYV.

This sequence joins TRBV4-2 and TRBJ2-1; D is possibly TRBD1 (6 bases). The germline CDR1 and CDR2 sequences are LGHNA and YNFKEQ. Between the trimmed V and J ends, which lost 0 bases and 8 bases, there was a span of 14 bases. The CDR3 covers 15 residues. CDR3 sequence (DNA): TGTGCCAGCAGCCAAGATGTCAGGGGATCGGATGAGCAGTTCTTC. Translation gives CASSQDVRGSDEQFF.

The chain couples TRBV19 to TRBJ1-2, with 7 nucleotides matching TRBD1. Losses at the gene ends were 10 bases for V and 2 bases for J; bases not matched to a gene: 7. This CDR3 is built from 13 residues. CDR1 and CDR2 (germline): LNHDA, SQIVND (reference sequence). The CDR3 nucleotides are TGTGCCACCGCCGGGACAGAGAACTATGGCTACACCTTC. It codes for CATAGTENYGYTF.

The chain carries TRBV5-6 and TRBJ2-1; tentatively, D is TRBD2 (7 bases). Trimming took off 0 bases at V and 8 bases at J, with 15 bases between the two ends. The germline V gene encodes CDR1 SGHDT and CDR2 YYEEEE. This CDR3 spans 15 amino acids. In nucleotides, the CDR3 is TGTGCCAGCAGCTTGGCCTCGGGGGGCAGGGATGAGCAGTTCTTC. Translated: CASSLASGGRDEQFF.

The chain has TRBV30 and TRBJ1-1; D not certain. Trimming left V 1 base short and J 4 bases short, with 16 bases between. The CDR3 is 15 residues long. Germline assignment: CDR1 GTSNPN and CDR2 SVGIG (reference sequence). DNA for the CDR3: TGTGCCTGGAGTGACGTCGGAGGGTATGCCACTGAAGCTTTCTTT. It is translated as CAWSDVGGYATEAFF. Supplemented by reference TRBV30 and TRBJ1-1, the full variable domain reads SQTIHQWPATLVQPVGSPLSLECTVEGTSNPNLYWYRQAAGRGLQLLFYSVGIGQISSEVPQNLSASRPQDRQFILSSKKLLLSDSGFYLCAWSDVGGYATEAFFGQGTRLTVV.

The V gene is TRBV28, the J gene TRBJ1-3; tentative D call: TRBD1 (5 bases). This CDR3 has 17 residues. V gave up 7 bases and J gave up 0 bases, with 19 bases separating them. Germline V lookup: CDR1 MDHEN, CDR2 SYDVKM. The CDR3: CASIRGGTVDSGNTIYF. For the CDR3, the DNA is TGTGCCAGCATTCGGGGGGGGACGGTAGACTCTGGAAACACCATATATTTT. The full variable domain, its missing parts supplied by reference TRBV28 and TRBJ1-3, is DVKVTQSSRYLVKRTGEKVFLECVQDMDHENMFWYRQDPGLGLRLIYFSYDVKMKEKGDIPEGYSVSREKKERFSLILESASTNQTSMYLCASIRGGTVDSGNTIYFGEGSWLTVV.

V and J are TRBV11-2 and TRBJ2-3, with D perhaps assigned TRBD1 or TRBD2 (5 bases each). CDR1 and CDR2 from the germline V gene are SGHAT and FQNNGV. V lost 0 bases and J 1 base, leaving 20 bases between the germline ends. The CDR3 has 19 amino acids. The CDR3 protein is CASSLEFALLRGRTDTQYF. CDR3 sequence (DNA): TGTGCCAGCAGCTTAGAGTTTGCCCTTCTACGGGGACGCACAGATACGCAGTATTTT.

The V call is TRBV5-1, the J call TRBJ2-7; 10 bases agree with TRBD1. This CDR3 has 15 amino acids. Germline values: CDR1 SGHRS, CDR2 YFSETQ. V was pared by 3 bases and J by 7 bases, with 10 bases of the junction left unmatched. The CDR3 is CASSWGDGTGEEQYF. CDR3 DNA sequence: TGCGCCAGCAGCTGGGGAGACGGGACAGGGGAAGAGCAGTACTTC. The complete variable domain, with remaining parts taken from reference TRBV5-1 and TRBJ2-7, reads KAGVTQTPRYLIKTRGQQVTLSCSPISGHRSVSWYQQTPGQGLQFLFEYFSETQRNKGNFPGRFSGRQFSNSRSEMNVSTLELGDSALYLCASSWGDGTGEEQYFGPGTRLTVT.

CDR3 protein: CASATDRIAKNIQYF. The CDR3, as DNA: TGTGCCAGCGCTACGGACCGGATAGCGAAAAACATTCAGTACTTC. This chain joins TRBV5-4 and TRBJ2-4; D possibly corresponds to TRBD2 (5 bases). Trimming shortened V by 7 bases and J by 4 bases, and 18 bases separated the two germline ends. This CDR3 is 15 amino acids long. Germline CDR1 reads SGHNT; CDR2 reads YYREEE (reference sequence).

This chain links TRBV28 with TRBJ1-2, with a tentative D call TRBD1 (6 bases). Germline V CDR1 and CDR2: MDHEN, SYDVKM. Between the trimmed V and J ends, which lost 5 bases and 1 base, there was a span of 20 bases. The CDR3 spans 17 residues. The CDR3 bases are TGTGCCAGCAGTCATCTGACAGGAGATGCCCTTAACTATGGCTACACCTTC. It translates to CASSHLTGDALNYGYTF.

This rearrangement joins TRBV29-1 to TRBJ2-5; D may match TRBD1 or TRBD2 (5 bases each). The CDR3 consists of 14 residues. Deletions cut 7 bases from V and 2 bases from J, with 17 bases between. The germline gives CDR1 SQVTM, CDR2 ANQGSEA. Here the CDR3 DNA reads TGCAGCGCTACTTGGGGGTCGGGGCAAGAGACCCAGTACTTC. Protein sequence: CSATWGSGQETQYF.

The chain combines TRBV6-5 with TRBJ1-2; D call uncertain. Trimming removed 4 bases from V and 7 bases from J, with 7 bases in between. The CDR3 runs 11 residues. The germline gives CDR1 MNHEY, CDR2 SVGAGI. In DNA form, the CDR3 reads TGTGCCAGCAGTTCCTTAGGTGGCTACACCTTC. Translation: CASSSLGGYTF.

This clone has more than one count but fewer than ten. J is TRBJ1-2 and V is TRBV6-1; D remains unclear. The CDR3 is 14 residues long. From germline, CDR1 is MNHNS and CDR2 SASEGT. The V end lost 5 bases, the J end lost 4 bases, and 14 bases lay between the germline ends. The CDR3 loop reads CASSRSGIGYGYTF. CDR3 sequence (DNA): TGTGCCAGCAGTCGCTCGGGTATCGGCTATGGCTACACCTTC.

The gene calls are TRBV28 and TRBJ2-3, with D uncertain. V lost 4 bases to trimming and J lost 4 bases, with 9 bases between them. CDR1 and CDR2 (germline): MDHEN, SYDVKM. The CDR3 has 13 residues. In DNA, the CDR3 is TGTGCCAGCAGTTCCTCAGCCCCAGATACGCAGTATTTT. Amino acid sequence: CASSSSAPDTQYF.